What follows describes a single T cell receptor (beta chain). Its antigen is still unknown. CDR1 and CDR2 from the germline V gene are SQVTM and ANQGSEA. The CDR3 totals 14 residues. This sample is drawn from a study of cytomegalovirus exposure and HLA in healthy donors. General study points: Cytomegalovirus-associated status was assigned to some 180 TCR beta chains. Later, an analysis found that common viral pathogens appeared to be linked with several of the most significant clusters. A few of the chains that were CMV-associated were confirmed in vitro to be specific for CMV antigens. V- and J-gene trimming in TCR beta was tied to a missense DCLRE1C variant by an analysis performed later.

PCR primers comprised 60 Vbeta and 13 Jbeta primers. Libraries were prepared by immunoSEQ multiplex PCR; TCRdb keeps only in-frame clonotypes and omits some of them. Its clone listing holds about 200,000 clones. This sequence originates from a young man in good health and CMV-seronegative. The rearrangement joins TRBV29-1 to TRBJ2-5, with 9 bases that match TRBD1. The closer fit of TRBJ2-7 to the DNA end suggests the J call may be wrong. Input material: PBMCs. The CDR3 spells CSVDDGQGSYEQYF. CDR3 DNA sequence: TGCAGCGTTGACGATGGACAGGGGTCCTACGAGCAGTACTTC.